This record looks at one T cell receptor beta chain sequence and its context. These data come from a study of blood T cell repertoires in COVID-19. At the level of the study: COVID-19 samples, acute and convalescent, were from the United States, Italy and Spain. T cells, B-cell-depleted T cells, or PBMCs provided the cDNA or gDNA that served as material.

As originally analysed: Scientists estimated how many nucleated cells there were by amplifying reference gene primers. Assay used: immunoSEQ multiplex PCR; TCRdb lists only in-frame clones, some missing. The V and J calls and clone size were taken over from that table, and D and trimming were inferred from the DNA. The sample lists roughly 220,000 clones, approximately 84% seen once, with roughly 5.7% in the top ten. The clonotype originates from an elderly man with acute or convalescent COVID-19. Sequenced sample: peripheral blood.

CDR3 DNA: TGTGCCAGCAGCTTGGGGGGGACAGGGGAAGGGGAGCAGTACTTC. This translates into CASSLGGTGEGEQYF. This chain links TRBV5-4 with TRBJ2-7; 10 bases line up with TRBD1. The CDR3 has 15 amino acids. The trim removed 0 bases at V and 7 bases at J, leaving 7 bases unmatched. Germline V lookup: CDR1 SGHNT, CDR2 YYREEE (reference sequence).